The sequence of this TCR beta chain was determined in a study of T cell responses to AZD1222 COVID-19 vaccine. Overall study findings and caveats: Clonal diversity was possibly underestimated; the donors were predominantly white British and more often female. With two AZD1222 doses given, Spike-specific TCR breadth and depth both rose.

Germline values: CDR1 SGHTA, CDR2 FQGTGA. Trimming removed 1 base at V and 6 bases at J, with 13 bases between. The CDR3 sequence is 16 residues long. This clone was counted once. Its target is not known. Assay used: immunoSEQ multiplex PCR; TCRdb lists only in-frame clones, some missing. The table includes around 160,000 clones, over 80% detected once. The source of this sequence is an adult in good health. The V gene is TRBV7-3, the J gene TRBJ1-6; D unresolved. The input for sequencing was peripheral blood, taken on day 0 of MenACWY control vaccination. DNA of the CDR3: TGTGCCAGCAGCTTAAATGGTAGAGGTAGTAATTCACCCCTCCACTTT. Translated: CASSLNGRGSNSPLHF.